The rows below give T cell receptor beta chains drawn from one sample of a study of blood T cell repertoires in COVID-19. Assay: immunoSEQ multiplex PCR; the TCRdb copy retains only in-frame clones and omits some. The sample holds under 80,000 clones, around 85% seen once. Material: peripheral blood. These TCRs come from a man of 80 years or more in a cohort sampled during active COVID-19. The conserved cysteine and the conserved F or W are not part of the CDR3 here. D genes are given only for firm matches. Size is stated for part of the rows, as once, few or many counts, or as a class when the clone is expanded.

clone_size,cdr3_length,v_call,j_call,d_call,cdr3_aa
NA,12,TRBV5-5,TRBJ1-1,TRBD1,ASSSGTGGAQAF
once,13,TRBV21-1,TRBJ2-5,NA,ASSTGDRGEETQY
once,12,TRBV10-3,TRBJ1-1,TRBD1,AVGTGVMNTEAF
once,13,TRBV7-8,TRBJ2-4,TRBD2,ASSLSLSGGDIQY
NA,12,TRBV2,TRBJ2-2,TRBD2,ASSPTSGTGELF
NA,14,TRBV9,TRBJ1-1,TRBD1,ASSPGTGEMNTEAF
NA,14,TRBV14,TRBJ2-5,NA,ASSPLGAGREETQY
NA,12,TRBV28,TRBJ2-1,NA,ASKEVSSYNEQF
NA,11,TRBV19,TRBJ1-5,NA,ASNSQRGQPQH
NA,14,TRBV5-4,TRBJ2-6,NA,ASSKQVLSGANVLT
NA,13,TRBV5-1,TRBJ2-5,NA,ASSLGPGEQETQY
NA,12,TRBV5-1,TRBJ2-3,NA,ASSLGQVVDTQY
NA,20,TRBV18,TRBJ2-3,NA,ASSPPVSQPFLSVAVLDTQY
NA,12,TRBV19,TRBJ1-2,NA,ASSIGAHDYGYT
NA,12,TRBV7-9,TRBJ2-3,TRBD1,ASSPRTGSDTQY
NA,15,TRBV4-1,TRBJ2-5,TRBD2,ASSQISGGRGRETQY
NA,10,TRBV27,TRBJ2-1,NA,ASSSGLNEQF
NA,12,TRBV18,TRBJ2-5,NA,ASSPLRPEGTQY
NA,13,TRBV2,TRBJ2-3,NA,ATFPGVSSTDTQY
NA,14,TRBV2,TRBJ2-5,TRBD2,ASSEGLAGGQETQY
few,14,TRBV5-1,TRBJ2-2,NA,ASSLDPGANTGELF
NA,14,TRBV3-1/TRBV3-2,TRBJ2-3,NA,ASSQDYVTSTDTQY
NA,12,TRBV19,TRBJ1-6,TRBD1,ASGDRGGNSPLH
NA,11,TRBV27,TRBJ1-2,TRBD1,ASSRQGTYGYT
NA,9,TRBV12-5,TRBJ2-7,NA,ASGLMREQY
NA,14,TRBV7-6,TRBJ2-2,NA,ASSFSAGSRPGELF
few,15,TRBV7-6,TRBJ2-3,NA,ASSLEGPGYLTDTQY
NA,13,TRBV4-1,TRBJ1-2,TRBD1,ASSQGAGGLYGYT
NA,12,TRBV7-9,TRBJ1-4,NA,ASSVAGNNEKLF
NA,18,TRBV6-2/TRBV6-3,TRBJ1-5,TRBD1,ASSYRSGTGNRYSNQPQH
NA,12,TRBV5-1,TRBJ2-3,TRBD1,ASSSGTVTDTQY
NA,15,TRBV14,TRBJ1-4,TRBD1,ASSQVQGASANEKLF
NA,9,TRBV6-4,TRBJ1-2,NA,ASSDTGGYT
NA,13,TRBV5-5,TRBJ2-5,NA,ASSLDGSAQETQY
NA,11,TRBV6-5,TRBJ2-3,NA,ASKVRSTDTQY
NA,11,TRBV6-5,TRBJ1-5,TRBD1,ASRQGTEQPQH
NA,13,TRBV9,TRBJ2-2,NA,ASSVGGGSTGELF
NA,14,TRBV5-4,TRBJ1-4,TRBD1,ASSFKAGTVFEKLF
NA,9,TRBV2,TRBJ1-2,NA,ASSVQAGYT
NA,10,TRBV11-2,TRBJ1-1,NA,ASSLESGPRF
NA,12,TRBV19,TRBJ2-7,TRBD2,ASRASGGSYEQY
NA,14,TRBV13,TRBJ2-2,NA,ASSLVPGGDTGELF
once,9,TRBV14,TRBJ2-1,NA,ASSPRNEQF
NA,12,TRBV7-9,TRBJ1-3,NA,ASSQTASGNTIY
NA,10,TRBV6-4,TRBJ1-2,NA,ASSGGGYGYT
NA,13,TRBV11-2,TRBJ2-2,TRBD2,ASSPTSGATGELF
NA,11,TRBV5-1,TRBJ2-5,NA,ASSRGGFETQY
NA,10,TRBV12-3/TRBV12-4,TRBJ1-5,NA,ASSAGNQPQH
once,12,TRBV7-2,TRBJ2-1,TRBD2,ASTGTSGVNEQF
NA,14,TRBV7-3,TRBJ2-3,TRBD2,ASSFSLAGGTDTQY
NA,17,TRBV7-8,TRBJ1-5,TRBD1,ASSLASLRQGLGNQPQH
NA,13,TRBV5-1,TRBJ2-5,TRBD1,ASSPGTGTPGTQY
once,15,TRBV24-1,TRBJ2-5,TRBD2,ATSDSRTSGGLETQY
NA,12,TRBV6-1,TRBJ1-1,TRBD1,ASSEGTANTEAF
NA,13,TRBV3-1/TRBV3-2,TRBJ2-4,NA,ASSQGGVAKNIQY
once,13,TRBV6-6,TRBJ2-5,TRBD2,ASRLAGGGAETQY
NA,12,TRBV29-1,TRBJ1-1,NA,SVDPGRVDTEAF